The source of this T cell receptor (beta chain) is a study of T cell responses to AZD1222 COVID-19 vaccine. For the study at large: Second-dose timings of about 4 or about 12 weeks were pooled.

Generated by immunoSEQ multiplex PCR, the TCRdb table keeps only in-frame clones and is missing some. The table has 150,000 to 200,000 clones, about 90% seen once. Comments on this clone: Antigen: not known.

With 7 bases clipped from V and 1 base from J, the junction kept 17 bases outside the gene matches. Per germline, CDR1 MNHGY and CDR2 SAAAGT. This CDR3 is built from 19 residues. Whole-study results and caveats: Across spike, vaccine-associated CD4 TCRs were found, dominant at 160-218 and 743-854. Repertoires were collected only later (after the peak T cell response had occurred). Females made up more of the donors, who were largely white British, and clonal diversity may have come out too low.

The chain combines TRBV6-8 with TRBJ2-1; the match to TRBD2 covers 9 bases. This clonotype was sampled from an adult in good health. The sample in question was peripheral blood, obtained on day 0 of AZD1222 vaccination. The CDR3 DNA reads TGTGCCAGCACCCGCCGTCGCGGGGGGGCCGGTAGGTCCTACAATGAGCAGTTCTTC. Encoded protein: CASTRRRGGAGRSYNEQFF.